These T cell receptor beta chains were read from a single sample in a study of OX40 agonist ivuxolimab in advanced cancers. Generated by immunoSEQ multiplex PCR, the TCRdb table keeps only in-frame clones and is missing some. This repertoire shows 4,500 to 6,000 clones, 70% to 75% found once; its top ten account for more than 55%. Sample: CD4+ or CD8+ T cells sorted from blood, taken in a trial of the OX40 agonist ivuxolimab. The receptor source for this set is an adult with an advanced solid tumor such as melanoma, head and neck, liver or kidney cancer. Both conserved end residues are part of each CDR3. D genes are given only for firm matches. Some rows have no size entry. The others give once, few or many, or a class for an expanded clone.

CDR3 protein: CASSSRGGTSGRVREQYF; CDR3 DNA: TGTGCCAGCAGCTCGCGTGGGGGGACTAGCGGGAGAGTAAGAGAGCAGTACTTC; V gene: TRBV13; clone size: few; J gene: TRBJ2-7; D gene: TRBD2; CDR3 length: 18
CDR3 protein: CSVHGGAGGEKLFF; CDR3 DNA: TGCAGCGTACACGGGGGGGCCGGAGGTGAAAAACTGTTTTTT; V gene: TRBV29-1; clone size: once; J gene: TRBJ1-4; D gene: NA; CDR3 length: 14
CDR3 protein: CASSLPRTVNTEAFF; CDR3 DNA: TGTGCCAGCAGTCTGCCGCGGACGGTGAACACTGAAGCTTTCTTT; V gene: TRBV6-1; clone size: medium-sized; J gene: TRBJ1-1; D gene: NA; CDR3 length: 15
CDR3 protein: CASSLLAGGQETQYF; CDR3 DNA: TGCGCCAGCAGTCTTCTTGCGGGAGGTCAAGAGACCCAGTACTTC; V gene: TRBV4-1; clone size: NA; J gene: TRBJ2-5; D gene: TRBD2; CDR3 length: 15
CDR3 protein: CASSWTGNEKLFF; CDR3 DNA: TGTGCCAGCAGCTGGACCGGAAATGAAAAACTGTTTTTT; V gene: TRBV7-2; clone size: NA; J gene: TRBJ1-4; D gene: NA; CDR3 length: 13
CDR3 protein: CASSTNHRGVNNEQFF; CDR3 DNA: TGTGCCAGCAGTACCAACCATCGAGGGGTAAACAATGAGCAGTTCTTC; V gene: TRBV28; clone size: NA; J gene: TRBJ2-1; D gene: NA; CDR3 length: 16
CDR3 protein: CASSETGGGYTDTQYF; CDR3 DNA: TGTGCCAGCAGTGAAACAGGGGGCGGGTACACAGATACGCAGTATTTT; V gene: TRBV25-1; clone size: NA; J gene: TRBJ2-3; D gene: TRBD1; CDR3 length: 16
CDR3 protein: CASSIAGGELFF; CDR3 DNA: TGTGCCAGCAGCATAGCGGGCGGGGAGCTGTTTTTT; V gene: TRBV11-2; clone size: NA; J gene: TRBJ2-2; D gene: TRBD2; CDR3 length: 12
CDR3 protein: CASSQDLDRSYEQYF; CDR3 DNA: TGTGCCAGCAGCCAAGATTTAGACCGCTCCTACGAGCAGTACTTC; V gene: TRBV4-2; clone size: once; J gene: TRBJ2-7; D gene: NA; CDR3 length: 15
CDR3 protein: CASSLQPQHF; CDR3 DNA: TGTGCCAGCAGTTTACAGCCCCAGCATTTT; V gene: TRBV27; clone size: NA; J gene: TRBJ1-5; D gene: NA; CDR3 length: 10
CDR3 protein: CASSSGSGSYIDTQYF; CDR3 DNA: TGTGCCAGCAGCTCAGGTAGCGGGAGTTATATAGATACGCAGTATTTT; V gene: TRBV5-6; clone size: NA; J gene: TRBJ2-3; D gene: TRBD2; CDR3 length: 16
CDR3 protein: CASSAGQGKYEQYF; CDR3 DNA: TGTGCCAGCAGCGCTGGACAGGGGAAATACGAGCAGTACTTC; V gene: TRBV9; clone size: NA; J gene: TRBJ2-7; D gene: TRBD1; CDR3 length: 14
CDR3 protein: CASSPHTGSEGYTF; CDR3 DNA: TGTGCCAGTTCCCCTCACACGGGATCGGAGGGCTACACCTTC; V gene: TRBV7-2; clone size: NA; J gene: TRBJ1-2; D gene: NA; CDR3 length: 14
CDR3 protein: CASSLEASGSRNEQYF; CDR3 DNA: TGTGCCAGCAGCTTAGAGGCTAGCGGGAGCAGAAACGAGCAGTACTTC; V gene: TRBV7-6; clone size: once; J gene: TRBJ2-7; D gene: TRBD2; CDR3 length: 16
CDR3 protein: CASSLQTGDDTEAFF; CDR3 DNA: TGCGCCAGCAGCCTACAGACAGGGGATGACACTGAAGCTTTCTTT; V gene: TRBV4-1; clone size: NA; J gene: TRBJ1-1; D gene: TRBD1; CDR3 length: 15
CDR3 protein: CASRRGNNEQFF; CDR3 DNA: TGTGCCAGCAGGAGGGGTAACAATGAGCAGTTCTTC; V gene: TRBV5-4; clone size: medium-sized; J gene: TRBJ2-1; D gene: NA; CDR3 length: 12